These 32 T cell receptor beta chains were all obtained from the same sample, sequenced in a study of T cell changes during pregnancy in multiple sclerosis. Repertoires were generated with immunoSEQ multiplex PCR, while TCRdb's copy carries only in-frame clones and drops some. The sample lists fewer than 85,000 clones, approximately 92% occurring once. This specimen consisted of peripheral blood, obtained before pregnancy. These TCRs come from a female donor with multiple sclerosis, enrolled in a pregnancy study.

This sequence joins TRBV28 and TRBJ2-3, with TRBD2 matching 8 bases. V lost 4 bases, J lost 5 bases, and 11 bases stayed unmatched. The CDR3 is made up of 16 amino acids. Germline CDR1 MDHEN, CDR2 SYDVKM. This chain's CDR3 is CASSSPAGARGDTQYF. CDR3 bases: TGTGCCAGCAGTTCCCCAGCGGGAGCTCGCGGAGATACGCAGTATTTT.

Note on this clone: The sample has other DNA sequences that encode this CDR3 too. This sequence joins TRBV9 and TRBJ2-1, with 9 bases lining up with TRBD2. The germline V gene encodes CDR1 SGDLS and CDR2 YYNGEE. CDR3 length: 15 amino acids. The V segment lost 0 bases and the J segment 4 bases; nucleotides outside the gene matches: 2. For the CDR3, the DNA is TGTGCCAGCAGCGTAGAAACTAGCGGGTACAATGAGCAGTTCTTC. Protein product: CASSVETSGYNEQFF.

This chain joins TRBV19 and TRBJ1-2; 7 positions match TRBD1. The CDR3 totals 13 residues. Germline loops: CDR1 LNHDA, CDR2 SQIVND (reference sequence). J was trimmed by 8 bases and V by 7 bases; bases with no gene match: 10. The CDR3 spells CASTPTGQWGYTF. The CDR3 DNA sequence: TGTGCCAGTACTCCCACGGGACAGTGGGGCTACACCTTC.

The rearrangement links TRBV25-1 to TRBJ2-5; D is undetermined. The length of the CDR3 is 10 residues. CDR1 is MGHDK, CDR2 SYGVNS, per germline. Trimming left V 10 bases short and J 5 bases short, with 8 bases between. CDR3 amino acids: CATFRETQYF. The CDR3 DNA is TGTGCCACCTTTCGGGAGACCCAGTACTTC.

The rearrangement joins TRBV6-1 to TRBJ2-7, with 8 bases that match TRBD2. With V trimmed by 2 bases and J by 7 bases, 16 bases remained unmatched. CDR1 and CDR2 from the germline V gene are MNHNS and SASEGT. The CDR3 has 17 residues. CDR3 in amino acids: CASSESKGLALPGEQYF. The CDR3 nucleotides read TGTGCCAGCAGTGAAAGTAAAGGACTAGCCCTCCCGGGGGAGCAGTACTTC.

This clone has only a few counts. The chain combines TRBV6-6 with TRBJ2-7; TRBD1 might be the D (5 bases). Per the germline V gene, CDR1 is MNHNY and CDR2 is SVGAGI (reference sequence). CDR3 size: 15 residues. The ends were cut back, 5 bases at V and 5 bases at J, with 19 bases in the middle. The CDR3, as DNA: TGTGCCAGCAGTCCGACGACAGCTAAGAACCACGAGCAGTACTTC. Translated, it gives CASSPTTAKNHEQYF.

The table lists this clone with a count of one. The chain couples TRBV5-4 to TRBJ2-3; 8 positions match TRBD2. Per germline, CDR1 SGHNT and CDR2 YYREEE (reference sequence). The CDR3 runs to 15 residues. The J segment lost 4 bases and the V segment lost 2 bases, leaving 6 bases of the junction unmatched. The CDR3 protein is CASSLSGGPSDTQYF. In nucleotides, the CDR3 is TGTGCCAGCAGCTTATCGGGAGGGCCCTCAGATACGCAGTATTTT.

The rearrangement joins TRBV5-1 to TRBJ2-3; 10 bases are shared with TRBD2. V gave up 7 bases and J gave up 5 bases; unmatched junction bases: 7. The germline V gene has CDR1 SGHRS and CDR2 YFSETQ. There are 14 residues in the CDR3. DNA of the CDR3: TGCGCCAGCGCAACTAGCGGGATCGGAGATACGCAGTATTTT. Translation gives CASATSGIGDTQYF.

In DNA form, the CDR3 reads TGTGCCAGTTCGGCTAGCGGGACCTACGAGCAGTACTTC. Translation gives CASSASGTYEQYF. This sequence joins TRBV19 and TRBJ2-7; 9 nucleotides match TRBD2. The CDR3 has 13 residues. V dropped 8 bases and J dropped 2; count of bases not matched to a gene: 4. CDR1 is LNHDA, CDR2 SQIVND, per germline (reference sequence). Drawing the rest from reference TRBV19 and TRBJ2-7, the complete variable domain is DGGITQSPKYLFRKEGQNVTLSCEQNLNHDAMYWYRQDPGQGLRLIYYSQIVNDFQKGDIAEGYSVSREKKESFPLTVTSAQKNPTAFYLCASSASGTYEQYFGPGTRLTVT.

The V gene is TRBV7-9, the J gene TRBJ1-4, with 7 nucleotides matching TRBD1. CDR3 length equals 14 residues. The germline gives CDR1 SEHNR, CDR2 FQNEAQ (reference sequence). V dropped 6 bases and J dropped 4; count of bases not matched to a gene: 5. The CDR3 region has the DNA TGTGCCAGCAGTTCGGGACAGAGTAATGAAAAACTGTTTTTT. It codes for CASSSGQSNEKLFF.

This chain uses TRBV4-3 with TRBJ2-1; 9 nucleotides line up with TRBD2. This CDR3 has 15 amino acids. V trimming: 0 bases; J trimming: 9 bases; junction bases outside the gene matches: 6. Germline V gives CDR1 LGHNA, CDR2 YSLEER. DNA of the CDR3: TGCGCCAGCAGCCAAGAAGTTAGCGGGAGAAGTGAGCAGTTCTTC. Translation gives CASSQEVSGRSEQFF.

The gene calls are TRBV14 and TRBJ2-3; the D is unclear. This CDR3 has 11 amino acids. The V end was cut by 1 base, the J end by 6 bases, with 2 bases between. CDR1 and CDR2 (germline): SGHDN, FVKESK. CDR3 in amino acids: CASSQADTQYF. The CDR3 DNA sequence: TGTGCCAGCAGCCAAGCGGATACGCAGTATTTT.

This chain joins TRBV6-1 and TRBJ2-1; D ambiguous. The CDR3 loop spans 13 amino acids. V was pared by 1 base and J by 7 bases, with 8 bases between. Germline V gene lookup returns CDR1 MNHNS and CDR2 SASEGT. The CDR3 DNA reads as TGTGCCAGCAGTGAAGGGAGCTTAAATGAGCAGTTCTTC. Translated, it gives CASSEGSLNEQFF.

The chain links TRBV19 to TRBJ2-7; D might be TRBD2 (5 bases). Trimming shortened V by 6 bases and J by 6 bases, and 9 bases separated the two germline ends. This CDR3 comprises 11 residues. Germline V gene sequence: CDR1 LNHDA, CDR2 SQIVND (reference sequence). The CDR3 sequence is CASRGSGEQYF. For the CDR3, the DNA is TGTGCCAGTAGGGGCAGCGGCGAGCAGTACTTC.

CDR3 DNA: TGTGCCAGCAGCCCCCAGGGGACGGGAGGGCACGATGAGCAGTTCTTC. Encoded protein: CASSPQGTGGHDEQFF. This sequence joins TRBV9 and TRBJ2-1; the match to TRBD2 covers 8 bases. Germline-derived CDR1 and CDR2 are SGDLS and YYNGEE. V gave up 4 bases and J gave up 8 bases; unmatched junction bases: 14. The CDR3 length is 16 residues.

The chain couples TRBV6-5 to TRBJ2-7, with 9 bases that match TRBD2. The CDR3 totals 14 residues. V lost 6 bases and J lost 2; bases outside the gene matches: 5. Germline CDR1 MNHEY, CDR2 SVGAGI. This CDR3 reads CASSSSGNTYEQYF. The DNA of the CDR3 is TGTGCCAGCAGCTCTAGCGGGAACACCTACGAGCAGTACTTC.

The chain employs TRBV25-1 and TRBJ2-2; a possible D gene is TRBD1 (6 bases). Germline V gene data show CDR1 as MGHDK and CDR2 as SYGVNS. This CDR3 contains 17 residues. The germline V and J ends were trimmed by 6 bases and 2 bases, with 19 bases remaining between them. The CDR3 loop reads CASSNRATGFNTGELFF. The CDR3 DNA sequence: TGTGCCAGCAGCAACAGGGCCACCGGCTTTAACACCGGGGAGCTGTTTTTT.

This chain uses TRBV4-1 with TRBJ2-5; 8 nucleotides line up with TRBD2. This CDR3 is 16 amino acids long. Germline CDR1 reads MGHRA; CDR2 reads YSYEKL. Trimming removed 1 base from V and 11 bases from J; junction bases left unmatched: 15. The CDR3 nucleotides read TGCGCCAGCAGCCAAGTCGCTCGGGAGGGCCTACGAGCGCAGTACTTC. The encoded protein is CASSQVAREGLRAQYF.

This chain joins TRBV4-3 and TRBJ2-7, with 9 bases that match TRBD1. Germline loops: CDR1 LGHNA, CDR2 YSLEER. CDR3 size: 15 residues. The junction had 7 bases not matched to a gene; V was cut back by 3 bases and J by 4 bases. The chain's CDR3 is CASSQETGGWYEQYF. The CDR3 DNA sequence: TGCGCCAGCAGCCAGGAGACAGGGGGGTGGTACGAGCAGTACTTC.

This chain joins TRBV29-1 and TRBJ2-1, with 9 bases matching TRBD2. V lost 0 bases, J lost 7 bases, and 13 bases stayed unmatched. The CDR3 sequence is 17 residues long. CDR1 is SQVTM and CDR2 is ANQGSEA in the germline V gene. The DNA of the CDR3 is TGCAGCGTTGAAGAGAGAGGTGCGGGAGGGCCGTGGAATGAGCAGTTCTTC. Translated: CSVEERGAGGPWNEQFF.

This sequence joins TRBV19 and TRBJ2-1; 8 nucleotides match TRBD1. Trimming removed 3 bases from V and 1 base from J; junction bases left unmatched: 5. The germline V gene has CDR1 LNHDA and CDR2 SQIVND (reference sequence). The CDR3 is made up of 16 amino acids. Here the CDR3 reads CASSIRGLGSYNEQFF. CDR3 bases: TGTGCCAGTAGTATCAGGGGGCTCGGGTCCTACAATGAGCAGTTCTTC.

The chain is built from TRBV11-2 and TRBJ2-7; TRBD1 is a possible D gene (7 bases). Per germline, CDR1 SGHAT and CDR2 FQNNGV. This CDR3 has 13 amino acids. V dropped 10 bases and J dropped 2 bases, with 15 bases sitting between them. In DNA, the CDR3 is TGTGCCATGAAGAGGAGGGGGCCCTACGAGCAGTACTTC. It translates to CAMKRRGPYEQYF.

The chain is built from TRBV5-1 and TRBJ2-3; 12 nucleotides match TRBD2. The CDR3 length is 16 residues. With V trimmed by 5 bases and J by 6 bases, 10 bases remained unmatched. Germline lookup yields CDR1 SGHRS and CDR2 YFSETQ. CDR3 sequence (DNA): TGCGCCAGCAGACTACCTCGACTAGCGGGAGCGGATACGCAGTATTTT. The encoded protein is CASRLPRLAGADTQYF.

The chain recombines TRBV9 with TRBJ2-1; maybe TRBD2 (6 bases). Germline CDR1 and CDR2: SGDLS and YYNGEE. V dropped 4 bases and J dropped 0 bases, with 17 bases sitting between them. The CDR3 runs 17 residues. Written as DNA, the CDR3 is TGTGCCAGCAGCCCACGAAGCACTAGCTCCTCCTACAATGAGCAGTTCTTC. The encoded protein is CASSPRSTSSSYNEQFF.

This CDR3 reads CASSDDSSVEQYF. CDR3 in DNA: TGTGCCAGCTCGGATGACTCCTCCGTCGAGCAGTACTTC. The chain employs TRBV18 and TRBJ2-7; D not resolved. Trimming took 6 bases from V and 6 from J, leaving 15 bases between them. The germline V gene has CDR1 KGHSH and CDR2 LQKENI. This CDR3 region has 13 residues.

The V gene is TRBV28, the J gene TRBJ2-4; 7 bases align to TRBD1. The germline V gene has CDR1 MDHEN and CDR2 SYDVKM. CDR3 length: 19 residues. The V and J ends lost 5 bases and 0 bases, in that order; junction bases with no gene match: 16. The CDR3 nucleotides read TGTGCCAGCAGTGTACCCCGGGCAGGGGGAACTCTAGCCAAAAACATTCAGTACTTC. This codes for CASSVPRAGGTLAKNIQYF.

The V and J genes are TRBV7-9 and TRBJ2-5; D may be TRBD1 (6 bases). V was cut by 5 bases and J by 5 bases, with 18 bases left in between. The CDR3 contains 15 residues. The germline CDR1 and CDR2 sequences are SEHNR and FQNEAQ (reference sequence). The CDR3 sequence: CASSRNQGPEETQYF. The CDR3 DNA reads TGTGCCAGCAGCCGCAACCAGGGGCCAGAGGAGACCCAGTACTTC.

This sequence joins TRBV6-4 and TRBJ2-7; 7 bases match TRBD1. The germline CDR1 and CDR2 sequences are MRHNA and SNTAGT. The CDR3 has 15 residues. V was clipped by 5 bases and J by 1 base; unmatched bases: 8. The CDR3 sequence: CASSYPWDSSYEQYF. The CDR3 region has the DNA TGTGCCAGCAGTTACCCTTGGGACAGTTCCTACGAGCAGTACTTC.

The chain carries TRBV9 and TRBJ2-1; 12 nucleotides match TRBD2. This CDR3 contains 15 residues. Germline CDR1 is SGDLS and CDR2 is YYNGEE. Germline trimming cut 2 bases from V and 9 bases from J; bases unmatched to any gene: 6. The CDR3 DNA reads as TGTGCCAGCAGCGTTAGGACTAGCGGGACCGGTGAGCAGTTCTTC. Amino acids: CASSVRTSGTGEQFF.

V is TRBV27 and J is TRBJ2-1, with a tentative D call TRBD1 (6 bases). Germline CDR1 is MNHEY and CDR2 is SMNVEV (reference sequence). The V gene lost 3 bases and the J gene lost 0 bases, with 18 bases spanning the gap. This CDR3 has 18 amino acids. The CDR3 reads CASSLDSFKGTSYNEQFF. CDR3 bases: TGTGCCAGCAGTTTGGACAGTTTCAAGGGCACCTCCTACAATGAGCAGTTCTTC.

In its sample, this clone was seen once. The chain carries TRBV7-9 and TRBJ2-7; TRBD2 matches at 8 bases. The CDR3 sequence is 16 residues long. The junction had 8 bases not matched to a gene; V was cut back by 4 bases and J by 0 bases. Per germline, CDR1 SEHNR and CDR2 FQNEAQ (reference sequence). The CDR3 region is CASSSELAVNSYEQYF. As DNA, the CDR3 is TGTGCCAGCAGCTCAGAACTAGCGGTGAACTCCTACGAGCAGTACTTC.

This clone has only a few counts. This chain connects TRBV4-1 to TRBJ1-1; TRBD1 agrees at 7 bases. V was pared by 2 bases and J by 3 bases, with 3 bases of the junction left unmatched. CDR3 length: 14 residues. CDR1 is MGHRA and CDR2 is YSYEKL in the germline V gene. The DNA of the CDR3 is TGCGCCAGCAGCCAATACAGGGGATACACTGAAGCTTTCTTT. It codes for CASSQYRGYTEAFF.